This TCR beta chain was sequenced during a study of Tregs in tolerant kidney transplant recipients. Germline CDR1 reads MGHRA; CDR2 reads YSYEKL. V was shortened by 0 bases and J by 8 bases, with 7 bases between the two germline ends. This CDR3 is built from 12 residues. TCRdb's copy holds only in-frame clones and misses some; the assay was immunoSEQ multiplex PCR. This table has about 100,000 clones, 90% appearing once. This receptor was identified in a human donor who received a combined kidney and bone marrow transplant. The sequencing here drew on CD4+ T cells from blood, taken before the transplant. This chain links TRBV4-1 with TRBJ1-2; D gene ambiguous. The CDR3 DNA sequence: TGCGCCAGCAGCCAAGATCGAGGGGGCTACACCTTC. Its protein product is CASSQDRGGYTF.